This entry describes one TCR beta chain. Its antigen is unidentified. The germline V gene encodes CDR1 MGHDK and CDR2 SYGVNS. CDR3 length: 12 residues. Trimming took 6 bases from V and 3 from J, leaving 8 bases between them. As for time point: persistent/refractory GD, antithyroid drugs over 5 years with positive TRAb. PBMC RNA served as the TCR library source. This sample is drawn from a study of regulatory T cells in long-lasting Graves disease. Construction of TCR beta libraries relied on iRepertoire HTBI primers and on Arm-PCR targeting CDR3 regions. As processed by the authors: Identified across the samples were over 50 TRBV segments and around 14 TRBJ segments. TCRdb redid the calling of the multiplex PCR reads with MiXCR, one entry per CDR3 protein. The V and J calls and clone size are TCRdb's, not the authors'. The sample carries 400,000 to 500,000 distinct CDR3 sequences, around a fifth recorded once.

Study outcomes and limitations: Limited samples may have lowered accuracy. Newly diagnosed disease favored TRBV20-1 and TRBJ2-1 over persistent disease. Only peripheral blood was studied, not thyroid tissue.

The source was peripheral blood mononuclear cells (PBMCs), collected when the disease was refractory, from a patient treated with antithyroid drugs. This chain connects TRBV25-1 to TRBJ1-1, with D possibly TRBD1 on 6 matching bases. This sequence was found in a female donor with Graves disease. The CDR3 sequence is CASRQGHTEAFF. In nucleotides, the CDR3 is TGTGCCAGCAGACAGGGCCACACTGAAGCTTTCTTT. Complete variable domain (other parts from reference TRBV25-1 and TRBJ1-1): EADIYQTPRYLVIGTGKKITLECSQTMGHDKMYWYQQDPGMELHLIHYSYGVNSTEKGDLSSESTVSRIRTEHFPLTLESARPSHTSQYLCASRQGHTEAFFGQGTRLTVV.